This section outlines one T cell receptor (beta chain) sequence together with its context. Antigen unknown. Blood draws occurred at baseline, cycle 4 day 1, and cycle 7 day 1. This specimen comes from a study of OX40 agonist ivuxolimab in advanced cancers. Whole-study results and caveats: Among the nonresponders, some also had low normalized T-cell clonal expansion.

The CDR3 loop spans 13 amino acids. Germline CDR1 and CDR2: SGHAT and FQDESV (reference sequence). Unmatched junction bases numbered 5, after V lost 5 bases and J lost 6 bases. Sequencing was performed with immunoSEQ multiplex PCR; in TCRdb, only in-frame clones are kept and a portion is missing. The data contain roughly 53,000 clones, about four fifths of them singletons. The clonotype comes from an adult with an advanced solid tumor such as melanoma, head and neck, liver or kidney cancer. The V call is TRBV11-1, the J call TRBJ2-7, with 9 positions matching TRBD1. Sample: CD4+ or CD8+ T cells sorted from blood, taken in a trial of the OX40 agonist ivuxolimab. In DNA, the CDR3 is TGTGCCAGCAGCCGGGACAGGGTTGCCGAGCAGTACTTC. Its translation is CASSRDRVAEQYF.